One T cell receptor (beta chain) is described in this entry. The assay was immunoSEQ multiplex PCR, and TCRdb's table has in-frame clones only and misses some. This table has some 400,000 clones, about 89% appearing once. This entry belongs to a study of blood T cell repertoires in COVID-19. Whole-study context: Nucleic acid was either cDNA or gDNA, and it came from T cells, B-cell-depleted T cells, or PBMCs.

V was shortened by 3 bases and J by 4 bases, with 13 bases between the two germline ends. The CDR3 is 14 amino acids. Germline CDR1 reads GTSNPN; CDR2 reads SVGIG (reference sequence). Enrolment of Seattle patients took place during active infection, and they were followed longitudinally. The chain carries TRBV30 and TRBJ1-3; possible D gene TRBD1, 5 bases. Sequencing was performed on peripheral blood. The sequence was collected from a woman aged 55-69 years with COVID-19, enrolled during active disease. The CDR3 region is CAWRRQGGGNTIYF. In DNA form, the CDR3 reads TGTGCCTGGAGAAGGCAGGGCGGCGGAAACACCATATATTTT.